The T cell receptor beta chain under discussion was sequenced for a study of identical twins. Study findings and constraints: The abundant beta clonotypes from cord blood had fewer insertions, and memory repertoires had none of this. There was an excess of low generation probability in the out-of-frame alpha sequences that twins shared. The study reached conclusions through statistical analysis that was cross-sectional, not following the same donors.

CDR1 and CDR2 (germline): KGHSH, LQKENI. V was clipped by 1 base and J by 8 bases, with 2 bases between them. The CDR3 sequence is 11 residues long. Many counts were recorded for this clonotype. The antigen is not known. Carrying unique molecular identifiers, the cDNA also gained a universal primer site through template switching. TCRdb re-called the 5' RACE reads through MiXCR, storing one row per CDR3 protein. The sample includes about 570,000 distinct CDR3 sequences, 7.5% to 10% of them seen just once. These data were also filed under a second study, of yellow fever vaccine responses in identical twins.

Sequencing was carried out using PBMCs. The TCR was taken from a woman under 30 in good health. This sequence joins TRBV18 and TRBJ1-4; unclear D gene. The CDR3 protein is CASSPQEKLFF. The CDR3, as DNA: TGTGCCAGCTCACCACAGGAAAAACTGTTTTTT. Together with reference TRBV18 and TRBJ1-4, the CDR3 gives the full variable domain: NAGVMQNPRHLVRRRGQEARLRCSPMKGHSHVYWYRQLPEEGLKFMVYLQKENIIDESGMPKERFSAEFPKEGPSILRIQQVVRGDSAAYFCASSPQEKLFFGSGTQLSVL.